Each of the 14 T cell receptor beta chains below was sequenced from the same sample in a study of T cells in localized non-small cell lung cancer. Sequencing used immunoSEQ multiplex PCR; TCRdb keeps in-frame clones, though not all of them. This sample yields approximately 83,000 clones, of which approximately 91% are seen a single time; over 4% belongs to the top ten. The material was PBMCs, obtained before any cancer treatment. The receptor source for this set is a woman aged 35 to 69 with stage II squamous cell lung carcinoma.

V gene TRBV10-3 combines with J gene TRBJ1-6; D might be TRBD1 (6 bases). The V gene's germline CDR1 is ENHRY and CDR2 SYGVKD. V shed 0 bases and J shed 6 bases, with 27 bases lying between them. The CDR3 totals 21 residues. Here the CDR3 reads CAISESTLRTEARGFNSPLHF. DNA of the CDR3: TGTGCCATCAGTGAGTCGACTCTGAGAACTGAGGCCAGGGGATTTAATTCACCCCTCCACTTT.

J is TRBJ2-3 and V is TRBV7-6; possibly TRBD1 for D (5 bases). The CDR3 spans 14 residues. The germline V gene has CDR1 SGHVS and CDR2 FNYEAQ. Trimming stripped 5 bases from V and 6 bases from J, with 15 bases between. CDR3 DNA: TGTGCCAGCAGCCAGGGCCGACCTCCTGATACGCAGTATTTT. It encodes CASSQGRPPDTQYF. Filled out from reference TRBV7-6 and TRBJ2-3, the complete variable domain reads GAGVSQSPRYKVTKRGQDVALRCDPISGHVSLYWYRQALGQGPEFLTYFNYEAQQDKSGLPNDRFSAERPEGSISTLTIQRTEQRDSAMYRCASSQGRPPDTQYFGPGTRLTVL.

This clone was detected a few times. V is TRBV5-1 and J is TRBJ2-7, with D perhaps matching TRBD1 (5 bases). The CDR3 loop spans 14 amino acids. Germline CDR1 is SGHRS and CDR2 is YFSETQ. With 10 bases removed from V and 0 bases from J, the gap between germline ends came to 17 bases. The CDR3 loop reads CAGYRWHSSYEQYF. Here the CDR3 DNA reads TGCGCCGGGTACAGGTGGCACAGCTCCTACGAGCAGTACTTC.

V usage is TRBV6-1 and J usage is TRBJ2-1; D unclear. Trimming took 7 bases from V and 4 from J, leaving 17 bases between them. Germline V lookup: CDR1 MNHNS, CDR2 SASEGT. This CDR3 is built from 15 residues. Here the CDR3 reads CASIYQPNSYNEQFF. The DNA for the CDR3 is TGTGCCAGCATCTACCAACCTAACTCATACAATGAGCAGTTCTTC.

This chain connects TRBV7-2 to TRBJ2-3; unclear D gene. V was pared by 3 bases and J by 5 bases, with 9 bases between. CDR3 length: 13 residues. Germline values: CDR1 SGHTA, CDR2 FQGNSA. CDR3 coding DNA: TGTGCCAGCAGCTTCACTAACGGAGATACGCAGTATTTT. Translating it yields CASSFTNGDTQYF.

This rearrangement joins TRBV5-1 to TRBJ2-2, with D possibly matching TRBD1 (6 bases). Germline loops: CDR1 SGHRS, CDR2 YFSETQ. Trimming stripped 5 bases from V and 5 bases from J, with 10 bases between. This CDR3 is built from 13 residues. In nucleotides, the CDR3 is TGCGCCAGCAGACAGGGTTATACCGGGGAGCTGTTTTTT. This gives the protein CASRQGYTGELFF.

This chain joins TRBV5-6 and TRBJ2-2, with 7 nucleotides matching TRBD1. The CDR3 totals 15 residues. V was pared by 2 bases and J by 5 bases, with 6 bases of the junction left unmatched. CDR1 and CDR2 from the germline V gene are SGHDT and YYEEEE. CDR3 in DNA: TGTGCCAGCAGCTTCAGACAGGGTCCAACCGGGGAGCTGTTTTTT. Residues: CASSFRQGPTGELFF.

The rearrangement joins TRBV4-1 to TRBJ2-3; D ambiguous. Looked up from germline, CDR1 is MGHRA and CDR2 is YSYEKL. CDR3 length: 15 residues. Trimming stripped 0 bases from V and 2 bases from J, with 9 bases between. The CDR3 loop reads CASSQDMMDTDTQYF. DNA for the CDR3: TGCGCCAGCAGCCAAGACATGATGGACACAGATACGCAGTATTTT.

The rearrangement links TRBV27 to TRBJ2-1; 9 positions agree with TRBD1. Germline V lookup: CDR1 MNHEY, CDR2 SMNVEV (reference sequence). V dropped 6 bases and J dropped 2; count of bases not matched to a gene: 5. This CDR3 is 15 amino acids long. In DNA form, the CDR3 reads TGTGCCAGCAGCCCGGACAGGGGACCCTACAATGAGCAGTTCTTC. The encoded protein is CASSPDRGPYNEQFF.

The rearrangement joins TRBV15 to TRBJ1-5; tentative D call: TRBD1 (6 bases). Trimming removed 4 bases from V and 3 bases from J, with 10 bases in between. In germline, CDR1 is LNHNV, CDR2 YYDKDF (reference sequence). This CDR3 contains 14 residues. In nucleotides, the CDR3 is TGTGCCACCAGCAAAGGACAGTTCAATCAGCCCCAGCATTTT. Translation: CATSKGQFNQPQHF.

This clone was counted a single time. This sequence joins TRBV15 and TRBJ1-4; no definite D call. CDR1 LNHNV and CDR2 YYDKDF come from the germline V gene (reference sequence). Trimming took off 5 bases at V and 7 bases at J, with 14 bases between the two ends. The length of the CDR3 is 14 residues. The CDR3 DNA follows: TGTGCCACCAGCGGAAGCCGTTCGGGTGAAAAACTGTTTTTT. Translated, it gives CATSGSRSGEKLFF.

The chain is built from TRBV5-1 and TRBJ1-3; D not certain. V shed 2 bases and J shed 0 bases, with 6 bases lying between them. The CDR3 has 14 residues. Germline lookup yields CDR1 SGHRS and CDR2 YFSETQ. CDR3 residues: CASSLSGSGNTIYF. The CDR3 DNA sequence: TGCGCCAGCAGCTTATCCGGCTCTGGAAACACCATATATTTT. Based on the CDR3 plus reference TRBV5-1 and TRBJ1-3, the full variable domain is KAGVTQTPRYLIKTRGQQVTLSCSPISGHRSVSWYQQTPGQGLQFLFEYFSETQRNKGNFPGRFSGRQFSNSRSEMNVSTLELGDSALYLCASSLSGSGNTIYFGEGSWLTVV.

The rearrangement links TRBV5-5 to TRBJ2-6; the D is unclear. V was trimmed by 5 bases and J by 0 bases, leaving 9 bases between them. The germline gives CDR1 SGHKS, CDR2 YYEKEE (reference sequence). The CDR3 length is 15 residues. CDR3 amino acids: CASRSSYSGANVLTF. As DNA, the CDR3 is TGTGCCAGCAGGTCTAGTTACTCTGGGGCCAACGTCCTGACTTTC.

The gene calls are TRBV7-9 and TRBJ2-7; the D gene is possibly TRBD1 (6 bases). The ends were cut back, 1 base at V and 2 bases at J, with 12 bases in the middle. The CDR3 totals 15 residues. Germline V CDR1 and CDR2: SEHNR, FQNEAQ (reference sequence). The CDR3 region has the DNA TGTGCCAGCAGCTTAGTGGACAGCCTGACCTACGAGCAGTACTTC. Protein product: CASSLVDSLTYEQYF.